This TCR beta chain was observed in a study of vaccination and CD4 T cells after COVID-19 (dated by TCRdb to between 2021 and 2024). In the study overall: Every convalescent patient had a positive nasal swab PCR test for SARS-CoV-2, with mild disease in several patients and severe disease in one. In the convalescent cohort there were six males and four females, among whom were two Hispanic individuals, seven Caucasians, two Asians and one multiracial person. Two doses of either the Pfizer-BioNTech BNT162b2 vaccine (n=8) or the Moderna mRNA-1273 vaccine (n=2) were administered to participants. Post-COVID blood samples from convalescent patients were collected a median of about 110 days after diagnosis, with a range of roughly 35 to 161 days. Post-vaccine blood samples were collected a median of about 69 days after the second vaccine dose, ranging from about 13 to 241 days. Culture stimuli were overlapping spike peptide pools from SARS-CoV-2 and from the common cold coronaviruses HCoV-NL63, HCoV-OC43 and HCoV-229E. In control cultures, a CEFX viral epitope pool was used as positive control, an HIV-1 Nef peptide pool was used as negative control, or no peptide was added. The spike-specific CD4+ TCR repertoire was compared before and after mRNA vaccination in approximately ten COVID-19 convalescent patients and a few infection-naive healthy vaccine recipients.

For this clonotype: Its antigen specificity is not known. No base quality information exists; no much larger clone differs at one position.

The CDR3, from cysteine to phenylalanine, totals 15 residues. Solely the CDR3 DNA is kept, with 45 bases framed from the first base. Germline trimming: 4 bases from V, 4 bases from J; junction bases outside gene matches: 7. Sequences LNHNV (CDR1) and YYDKDF (CDR2) are obtained from the germline V gene (reference sequence). The treatment or condition tag for this specimen amounts to: roughly 10-day PBMC culture with coronavirus spike peptide pools or control peptides (ViraFEST assay). The study used the ViraFEST assay, which expanded antigen-specific T cells with peptide pools and then identified expanded clonotypes by TCR sequencing. The convalescent patients' positive SARS-CoV-2 PCR tests were from March to December 2020, which was before the Alpha, Beta and Delta variants emerged in the United States. PBMCs were cultured at about 2 million per well in IMDM supplemented with roughly 5.2% human AB serum and about 9.5 IU/ml IL-2, with about 11 ug/ml peptide pools added. Half of the culture medium was replaced with fresh IL-2-containing medium on days 3 and 7. After 10 days of culture, CD4+ T cells were isolated by negative selection using the EasySep CD4+ T cell isolation kit. PBMCs were separated from whole blood using Ficoll-Paque Plus gradient centrifugation and then either used fresh or cryopreserved at -140C. Triplicate wells were generally used for each culture condition.

Libraries were built with PCR. TCR sequencing of DNA from cultured CD4+ T cells used the Oncomine TCR Beta short-read assay at the Johns Hopkins FTIC core. Genomic DNA was extracted from the cultured CD4+ T cells with the QIAamp micro DNA kit. The Oncomine TCR Beta libraries from cultured CD4+ T cells were pooled using unique dual indexes and then sequenced on an Illumina iSeq 100. The study's own analysis went as follows. Non-productive sequences were removed, and CDR3s not starting with C, not ending with F or W, or shorter than 7 amino acids were discarded. Antigen-specific clonotypes were identified with the MANAFEST web application by comparing peptide-stimulated wells with reference and other culture wells. An FDR below 0.05, an odds ratio above 5, and a productive frequency above 0.1% in at least two of three replicate wells were required for clones to be considered positive. A clonotype counted as cross-reactive if it showed significant expansion both in the SARS-CoV-2 spike wells and in at least one common cold coronavirus spike condition. Similarity between CDR3 sequences was evaluated in R version 3.6.1 using Levenshtein distances (stringdist) and unrooted phylogenetic trees (ape). The raw public data were reprocessed by TCRdb itself: fastp quality trimming at Q25, MiXCR clonotype calling, in-frame beta chains only. CDR3 protein sequences are deduplicated, and each keeps its most common genes and DNA. The authors' filters were not applied to this entry. A total of approximately 15,000 distinct CDR3 sequences appear in this sample, 50% to 55% of them only once. Of the sample, 16% is held by the ten largest clones.

Findings and caveats that apply to the study as a whole: Of the vaccine-specific clones in convalescent patients, 304 of 307, or nearly all, reacted only to SARS-CoV-2 spike and did not cross-react with common cold coronaviruses. The study included relatively few convalescent patients and did not analyze early timepoints after natural infection. The median number of SARS-CoV-2-reactive clonotypes rose from about 19 after infection to 38 after vaccination, but the change was not significant. In convalescent patients, a median approximately 89% of post-vaccine SARS-CoV-2-reactive clones were detected only after vaccination, suggesting vaccine-specific priming.

What was sequenced was CD4+ T cells from blood, cultured in vitro. The chain uses TRBV15 and TRBJ1-2; 9 junctional bases match TRBD1. This receptor was obtained from a human donor who had recovered from COVID-19. This receptor carries the CDR3 CATSNPGTGIYGYTF. The sequenced DNA is TGTGCCACCAGCAATCCCGGGACAGGGATCTATGGCTACACCTTC.